This note documents a single TCR beta chain sequence. The data were taken from a study of response to subunit inactivated influenza vaccine. MiXCR, run by TCRdb on the RT-PCR reads, gives a single entry per CDR3 protein. This sample has hundreds of thousands of distinct CDR3 sequences, with around 10% found just once. Germline V CDR1 and CDR2: SGHTA, FQGNSA. This CDR3 has 13 residues. Trimming removed 1 base from V and 11 bases from J; junction bases left unmatched: 6. The sample was also linked to a second study, of T cells expressing NK-cell markers. This second study says: TCR beta cDNA was made by 5'RACE template switching with UMIs.

The origin of this receptor is a man aged 45-65 years who received an inactivated influenza vaccine. Sequencing was performed on PBMCs from blood, taken on the day of vaccination. This sequence joins TRBV7-2 and TRBJ2-7, with 9 bases matching TRBD2. The CDR3 bases are TGTGCCAGCAGCTTAGATGCGACTAGCGGAAAGTACTTC. Translated, it gives CASSLDATSGKYF.